The 20 T cell receptor beta chains presented below share a single source sample, sequenced in a study of T-cell reconstitution after alpha-beta-depleted transplantation in children. As it was prepared, the TCRbeta library received unique molecular identifiers. MiXCR was run by TCRdb on the PCR reads, yielding one entry per CDR3 protein. In the table there are approximately 290,000 distinct CDR3 sequences, approximately 10% of which are singletons. Source: peripheral blood, taken 180 days after TCRalphabeta/CD19-depleted stem cell transplant. Receptors originate from a male patient between 2 and 9 years old who had a stem cell transplant for chronic granulomatous disease, so the T cells may come from the graft donor.

This clonotype turned up a few times. The rearrangement joins TRBV12-3 or TRBV12-4 to TRBJ1-5; D call uncertain. The ends were cut back, 3 bases at V and 3 bases at J, with 9 bases in the middle. The CDR3 extends over 14 amino acids. CDR3 in DNA: TGTGCCAGCAGTTTTTCTGGGAACAATCAGCCCCAGCATTTT. Protein: CASSFSGNNQPQHF.

In this sample, this clonotype turned up many times. The chain combines TRBV12-3 or TRBV12-4 with TRBJ1-1; no clear D. This CDR3 contains 15 residues. V lost 5 bases to trimming and J lost 0 bases, with 13 bases between them. The CDR3 loop is CASSPPGHMNTEAFF. Written as DNA, the CDR3 is TGTGCCAGCAGTCCCCCGGGCCATATGAACACTGAAGCTTTCTTT.

In its sample, this clonotype was seen many times. V is TRBV28 and J is TRBJ2-3, with D tentatively TRBD2 (7 bases). This CDR3 has 13 residues. Germline V gene sequence: CDR1 MDHEN, CDR2 SYDVKM. V was cut by 5 bases and J by 4 bases, with 10 bases left in between. CDR3 residues: CASSGGGPDTQYF. Here the CDR3 DNA reads TGTGCCAGCAGTGGGGGGGGCCCAGATACGCAGTATTTT.

The rearrangement links TRBV12-3 or TRBV12-4 to TRBJ1-2; D remains ambiguous. CDR3 size: 13 residues. V was shortened by 3 bases and J by 2 bases, with 7 bases between the two germline ends. CDR3 in DNA: TGTGCCAGCAGTTTGGCGAAGAACTATGGCTACACCTTC. The encoded protein is CASSLAKNYGYTF.

Only a few counts were recorded for this clonotype. V gene TRBV28 combines with J gene TRBJ2-1; D gene ambiguous. The V end lost 1 base, the J end lost 2 bases, and 3 bases lay between the germline ends. CDR3 size: 13 residues. Per the germline V gene, CDR1 is MDHEN and CDR2 is SYDVKM. The CDR3 DNA sequence: TGTGCCAGCAGTTTATTCCCCTACAATGAGCAGTTCTTC. This translates into CASSLFPYNEQFF.

This clonotype occurred a few times. The rearrangement uses TRBV20-1 and TRBJ2-4; tentative D call: TRBD1 (8 bases). V lost 3 bases and J lost 0, with 18 bases in between. This CDR3 has 17 residues. Germline CDR1 is DFQATT and CDR2 is SNEGSKA (reference sequence). CDR3 region: CSARGGTGPLAKNIQYF. CDR3 DNA: TGCAGTGCTAGGGGAGGGACAGGTCCTCTAGCCAAAAACATTCAGTACTTC.

This clonotype was picked up many times. The V and J genes are TRBV19 and TRBJ1-4; D gene uncertain. CDR1 LNHDA and CDR2 SQIVND come from the germline V gene (reference sequence). CDR3 size: 14 residues. V dropped 8 bases and J dropped 0 bases, with 10 bases sitting between them. This CDR3 reads CASGRSATNEKLFF. The DNA for the CDR3 is TGTGCCAGTGGAAGATCTGCAACTAATGAAAAACTGTTTTTT.

This clonotype was counted at least ten times. The gene calls are TRBV7-6 and TRBJ2-5; possibly TRBD2 for D (6 bases). The CDR3 is made up of 14 amino acids. Trimming took 1 base from V and 5 from J, leaving 11 bases between them. CDR1 SGHVS and CDR2 FNYEAQ come from the germline V gene. CDR3 protein: CASSLGAGRETQYF. Written as DNA, the CDR3 is TGTGCCAGCAGCTTAGGAGCAGGGAGGGAGACCCAGTACTTC.

The table lists this clonotype with many counts. This chain connects TRBV20-1 to TRBJ2-1; 7 bases align to TRBD1. After removal of 1 base from V and 2 bases from J, the junction contained 8 bases not matched to a gene. The germline CDR1 and CDR2 sequences are DFQATT and SNEGSKA (reference sequence). The CDR3 is made up of 16 amino acids. CDR3 protein: CSARAYRDRTYNEQFF. The DNA for the CDR3 is TGCAGTGCTAGAGCGTATAGGGACAGAACCTACAATGAGCAGTTCTTC.

This clonotype has ten or more counts. This rearrangement joins TRBV20-1 to TRBJ2-7; D gene uncertain. The CDR3 sequence is 17 residues long. With 0 bases removed from V and 2 bases from J, the gap between germline ends came to 20 bases. The germline V gene has CDR1 DFQATT and CDR2 SNEGSKA (reference sequence). The CDR3 DNA is TGCAGTGCTAGAGATCTCAAATCCGGAAACCGGGCCTACGAGCAGTACTTC. This translates into CSARDLKSGNRAYEQYF.

At least ten counts were recorded for this clonotype. The rearrangement joins TRBV30 to TRBJ2-1; D is possibly TRBD2 (5 bases). The CDR3 consists of 12 residues. The V gene's germline CDR1 is GTSNPN and CDR2 SVGIG (reference sequence). The V end lost 2 bases, the J end lost 8 bases, and 10 bases lay between the germline ends. CDR3 nucleotides: TGTGCCTGGAGTTCTAGCCCCTATGAGCAGTTCTTC. Protein: CAWSSSPYEQFF. The whole variable domain, remainder taken from reference TRBV30 and TRBJ2-1, is SQTIHQWPATLVQPVGSPLSLECTVEGTSNPNLYWYRQAAGRGLQLLFYSVGIGQISSEVPQNLSASRPQDRQFILSSKKLLLSDSGFYLCAWSSSPYEQFFGPGTRLTVL.

The V and J genes are TRBV18 and TRBJ1-1, with TRBD1 identical over 11 bases. Germline CDR1 reads KGHSH; CDR2 reads LQKENI. There are 15 residues in the CDR3. J lost 2 bases, V lost 6 bases, and 5 bases had no gene match. This chain's CDR3 is CASSTGTGGNTEAFF. The DNA for the CDR3 is TGTGCCAGCTCCACCGGGACAGGGGGAAACACTGAAGCTTTCTTT.

This clonotype was observed once. Given a much more abundant clone one base away, this may be a read error. The gene calls are TRBV20-1 and TRBJ2-1, with a tentative D call TRBD2 (6 bases). The CDR3 is 14 amino acids. Germline CDR1 DFQATT, CDR2 SNEGSKA (reference sequence). CDR3: CSDRAGGTYNEQFF. The CDR3 region has the DNA TGCAGTGATAGAGCGGGCGGTACGTACAATGAGCAGTTCTTC.

This clonotype was seen at least ten times. V is TRBV18 and J is TRBJ1-1; D gene uncertain. From germline, CDR1 is KGHSH and CDR2 LQKENI. The CDR3 runs to 14 residues. V was pared by 3 bases and J by 0 bases, with 8 bases between. The chain's CDR3 is CASSPVSLNTEAFF. CDR3 DNA: TGTGCCAGCTCACCTGTATCCCTGAACACTGAAGCTTTCTTT.

This clonotype was observed at least ten times. The rearrangement links TRBV5-4 to TRBJ1-6; perhaps TRBD1 as D (5 bases). The CDR3 runs 14 residues. Germline CDR1 SGHNT, CDR2 YYREEE (reference sequence). V was shortened by 4 bases and J by 5 bases, with 10 bases between the two germline ends. The CDR3 sequence: CASSLGRDNSPLHF. The CDR3 bases are TGTGCCAGCAGCCTTGGCAGGGATAATTCACCCCTCCACTTT. Full variable domain (rest looked up from reference TRBV5-4 and TRBJ1-6): ETGVTQSPTHLIKTRGQQVTLRCSSQSGHNTVSWYQQALGQGPQFIFQYYREEENGRGNFPPRFSGLQFPNYSSELNVNALELDDSALYLCASSLGRDNSPLHFGNGTRLTVT.

The chain has TRBV3-1 and TRBJ2-7, with unresolved D. Germline V gives CDR1 LGHDT, CDR2 YNNKEL (reference sequence). The V and J ends lost 8 bases and 0 bases respectively, with 5 bases between them. This CDR3 region has 11 residues. Here the CDR3 reads CASPFSYEQYF. Here the CDR3 DNA reads TGTGCCAGCCCTTTCTCCTACGAGCAGTACTTC.

This clonotype was detected ten times or more. The genes are TRBV28 and TRBJ1-2; 10 nucleotides line up with TRBD1. The CDR3 contains 13 residues. V trimming: 6 bases; J trimming: 2 bases; junction bases outside the gene matches: 0. Germline V CDR1 and CDR2: MDHEN, SYDVKM. The CDR3 is CASRDRGNYGYTF. The CDR3 DNA sequence: TGTGCCAGCAGGGACAGGGGGAACTATGGCTACACCTTC.

The chain recombines TRBV24-1 with TRBJ2-1, with D perhaps matching TRBD1 or TRBD2 (5 bases each). This CDR3 is built from 14 residues. Germline CDR1 KGHDR, CDR2 SFDVKD. Trimming pared 9 bases from V and 4 bases from J, leaving 15 bases between. In DNA, the CDR3 is TGTGCCACCGCCGGGACGAAGCTTTACAATGAGCAGTTCTTC. It codes for CATAGTKLYNEQFF.

The table lists this clonotype with many counts. CDR3 amino acids: CSALRLDTDTQYF. The CDR3 DNA sequence: TGCAGTGCCCTCAGGTTGGATACAGATACGCAGTATTTT. The chain has TRBV20-1 and TRBJ2-3; D gene ambiguous. The V end was cut by 6 bases, the J end by 3 bases, with 13 bases between. Germline CDR1 and CDR2: DFQATT and SNEGSKA (reference sequence). The CDR3 contains 13 residues.

The count of this clonotype is one. A much more abundant neighbour one base away suggests this may be a read error. V usage is TRBV5-1 and J usage is TRBJ2-1, with a weak D call TRBD2 (7 bases). This CDR3 contains 17 residues. V lost 3 bases, J lost 2 bases, and 18 bases lay in between. Germline CDR1 and CDR2: SGHRS and YFSETQ. DNA for the CDR3: TGCGCCAGCAGCTCGGGCGGGGGCGTAATAGCCTACAATGAGCAGTTCTTC. This sequence encodes CASSSGGGVIAYNEQFF.